The 22 T cell receptor beta chains in this list originate from one sample, sequenced in a study of CD8+ T cells in alopecia areata. Specified treatment: oral pan-JAK inhibitor, 5-10 mg twice daily. Reverse transcription of extracted RNA yielded cDNA, which provided the sequencing template. Clones were sequenced by immunoSEQ multiplex PCR, and TCRdb holds only the in-frame ones, with some missing. The sample yields 150,000 to 200,000 clones, roughly three fifths seen once. The source was CD4+ T cells sorted from blood, collected at week 4, from a patient treated with tofacitinib. The receptors come from a human donor with alopecia areata.

This chain links TRBV11-3 with TRBJ2-7, with 13 bases that match TRBD2. With 3 bases clipped from V and 6 bases from J, the junction kept 2 bases outside the gene matches. From germline, CDR1 is SGHNT and CDR2 YENEEA. The CDR3 has 14 residues. DNA for the CDR3: TGTGCCAGCAGCTTCGGGACTAGCGGGGCCGAGCAGTACTTC. Translated: CASSFGTSGAEQYF.

This clone was seen a handful of times. The chain recombines TRBV29-1 with TRBJ1-5; 8 bases map to TRBD1. CDR1 is SQVTM and CDR2 is ANQGSEA in the germline V gene. Trimming cost V 8 bases and J 3 bases; bases outside gene matches: 6. This CDR3 is 13 amino acids long. The CDR3 bases are TGCAGCATTGGCAGGGGGCCCAATCAGCCCCAGCATTTT. This codes for CSIGRGPNQPQHF.

The rearrangement joins TRBV6-5 to TRBJ1-2, with D perhaps matching TRBD1 (6 bases). The CDR3 length is 11 residues. V lost 5 bases and J 5 bases, leaving 6 bases between the germline ends. The germline V gene has CDR1 MNHEY and CDR2 SVGAGI. The CDR3 DNA follows: TGTGCCAGCAGTCAGGGGTATGGCTACACCTTC. This encodes CASSQGYGYTF.

This clone was observed a few times. The rearrangement uses TRBV29-1 and TRBJ1-5; TRBD1 agrees at 9 bases. The length of the CDR3 is 12 residues. V dropped 6 bases and J dropped 7; count of bases not matched to a gene: 4. Germline values: CDR1 SQVTM, CDR2 ANQGSEA. The CDR3 region has the DNA TGCAGCGTGAGACAGGGGGACCAGCCCCAGCATTTT. Protein product: CSVRQGDQPQHF.

The chain links TRBV25-1 to TRBJ2-7; TRBD2 agrees at 7 bases. The germline V gene has CDR1 MGHDK and CDR2 SYGVNS. J gave up 5 bases and V 5 bases, and 15 bases lay outside the gene matches. There are 16 residues in the CDR3. Here the CDR3 DNA reads TGTGCCAGCAGTCTCCAGTGGGAGGGTCTCAGCCACGAGCAGTACTTC. Amino acids: CASSLQWEGLSHEQYF.

This clone was observed once. This chain connects TRBV6-5 to TRBJ2-7; D is possibly TRBD1 (5 bases). The CDR3 consists of 11 residues. V was pared by 8 bases and J by 3 bases, with 8 bases between. The V gene's germline CDR1 is MNHEY and CDR2 SVGAGI. The DNA for the CDR3 is TGTGCCAGCGCCAGGGACTACGAGCAGTACTTC. Its protein is CASARDYEQYF.

The rearrangement joins TRBV29-1 to TRBJ1-4, with D perhaps matching TRBD1 (6 bases). The CDR3 consists of 13 residues. V dropped 4 bases and J dropped 7 bases, with 13 bases sitting between them. Germline V gene data show CDR1 as SQVTM and CDR2 as ANQGSEA. This CDR3 is CSVGGLGGEKLFF. The CDR3 region has the DNA TGCAGCGTTGGGGGGTTAGGGGGTGAAAAACTGTTTTTT.

This sequence joins TRBV7-3 and TRBJ1-2; 7 positions agree with TRBD1. This CDR3 has 14 amino acids. The ends lost 5 bases at V and 4 bases at J; junction bases unmatched: 7. The V gene's germline CDR1 is SGHTA and CDR2 FQGTGA. CDR3 nucleotide sequence: TGTGCCAGCAGCCCATCCCGGGACAGCTATGGCTACACCTTC. This translates into CASSPSRDSYGYTF. Variable domain in full (rest from reference TRBV7-3 and TRBJ1-2): GAGVSQTPSNKVTEKGKYVELRCDPISGHTALYWYRQSLGQGPEFLIYFQGTGAADDSGLPNDRFFAVRPEGSVSTLKIQRTERGDSAVYLCASSPSRDSYGYTFGSGTRLTVV.

In its sample, this clone was seen a few times. The chain recombines TRBV19 with TRBJ1-1; the match to TRBD1 covers 8 bases. Germline V lookup: CDR1 LNHDA, CDR2 SQIVND (reference sequence). CDR3 length equals 14 residues. V was clipped by 2 bases and J by 4 bases; unmatched bases: 3. CDR3 residues: CASSIYRGITEAFF. DNA of the CDR3: TGTGCCAGTAGTATATACAGGGGGATCACTGAAGCTTTCTTT.

This clone occurred once. This chain joins TRBV29-1 and TRBJ1-5, with unresolved D. This CDR3 comprises 13 residues. V was clipped by 0 bases and J by 3 bases, with 6 bases between them. Looked up from germline, CDR1 is SQVTM and CDR2 is ANQGSEA. CDR3 nucleotide sequence: TGCAGCGTTGAAGATCACCCCAATCAGCCCCAGCATTTT. Its translation is CSVEDHPNQPQHF.

The chain carries TRBV7-2 and TRBJ2-3, with a tentative D call TRBD2 (5 bases). Germline V gene sequence: CDR1 SGHTA, CDR2 FQGNSA. Between the trimmed V and J ends, which lost 1 base and 2 bases, there was a span of 13 bases. This CDR3 spans 16 amino acids. The CDR3 DNA follows: TGTGCCAGCAGCTTAGATCTTGAGGGTACCACAGATACGCAGTATTTT. This sequence encodes CASSLDLEGTTDTQYF.

The chain recombines TRBV29-1 with TRBJ1-2; tentative D call: TRBD1 (5 bases). Trimming took 0 bases from V and 4 from J, leaving 6 bases between them. The CDR3 sequence is 12 residues long. The germline CDR1 and CDR2 sequences are SQVTM and ANQGSEA. The CDR3 DNA reads TGCAGCGTTGAAGAAGGGACCTATGGCTACACCTTC. Translation gives CSVEEGTYGYTF.

The chain couples TRBV7-2 to TRBJ2-5, with D unresolved. The CDR3 has 14 residues. Germline CDR1 reads SGHTA; CDR2 reads FQGNSA. Trimming took 0 bases from V and 2 from J, leaving 7 bases between them. CDR3 sequence reads: CASSLAAVQETQYF. DNA for the CDR3: TGTGCCAGCAGCTTAGCCGCGGTACAAGAGACCCAGTACTTC.

V and J are TRBV15 and TRBJ2-7; D possibly corresponds to TRBD2 (5 bases). V was cut by 1 base and J by 1 base, with 11 bases left in between. The CDR3 runs to 15 residues. The germline gives CDR1 LNHNV, CDR2 YYDKDF (reference sequence). CDR3 sequence: CATSRGRSGSYEQYF. The CDR3 DNA follows: TGTGCCACCAGCAGAGGGAGGAGTGGGTCCTACGAGCAGTACTTC.

This clone turned up a few times. The genes are TRBV9 and TRBJ2-5; weak D call: TRBD2 (6 bases). Trimming shortened V by 4 bases and J by 4 bases, and 17 bases separated the two germline ends. Germline CDR1 reads SGDLS; CDR2 reads YYNGEE. CDR3 size: 15 residues. CDR3 amino acids: CASSPGLAGGETQYF. CDR3 in DNA: TGTGCCAGCAGCCCCGGACTCGCCGGGGGAGAGACCCAGTACTTC.

With regard to this clone: This specimen includes other DNA sequences encoding the same CDR3. The J gene is TRBJ2-3, the V gene TRBV4-2; D is uncertain. The CDR3 sequence is 12 residues long. Trimming shortened V by 1 base and J by 3 bases, and 2 bases separated the two germline ends. Germline V gene data show CDR1 as LGHNA and CDR2 as YNFKEQ. CDR3 sequence: CASSQVTDTQYF. CDR3 DNA: TGTGCCAGCAGCCAAGTGACAGATACGCAGTATTTT.

The chain combines TRBV7-9 with TRBJ2-3; D is undetermined. Between the trimmed V and J ends, which lost 3 bases and 0 bases, there was a span of 7 bases. The CDR3 contains 14 residues. CDR1 is SEHNR, CDR2 FQNEAQ, per germline (reference sequence). CDR3: CASSFTLSTDTQYF. The CDR3 bases are TGTGCCAGCAGCTTTACGCTGAGCACAGATACGCAGTATTTT.

The gene calls are TRBV5-6 and TRBJ1-4, with D maybe TRBD1 (6 bases). Germline values: CDR1 SGHDT, CDR2 YYEEEE. The CDR3 spans 15 residues. V was cut by 0 bases and J by 7 bases, with 13 bases left in between. This chain's CDR3 is CASSLGGTPGEKLFF. The CDR3 nucleotides are TGTGCCAGCAGCTTGGGGGGGACACCAGGTGAAAAACTGTTTTTT.

The rearrangement uses TRBV19 and TRBJ1-5; the D is unclear. CDR3 length: 13 amino acids. Looked up from germline, CDR1 is LNHDA and CDR2 is SQIVND (reference sequence). V gave up 5 bases and J gave up 6 bases, with 11 bases separating them. The CDR3 DNA sequence: TGTGCCAGTAGTCCCGGGCCACCTCAGCCCCAGCATTTT. Translating gives CASSPGPPQPQHF. The variable domain in full, with the rest retrieved from reference TRBV19 and TRBJ1-5, is DGGITQSPKYLFRKEGQNVTLSCEQNLNHDAMYWYRQDPGQGLRLIYYSQIVNDFQKGDIAEGYSVSREKKESFPLTVTSAQKNPTAFYLCASSPGPPQPQHFGDGTRLSIL.

The chain employs TRBV13 and TRBJ2-5; no reliable D call. The CDR3 totals 13 residues. Germline V gene sequence: CDR1 PRHDT, CDR2 FYEKMQ (reference sequence). Deletions cut 3 bases from V and 2 bases from J, with 7 bases between. The CDR3 here is CASSFQSQETQYF. As DNA, the CDR3 is TGTGCCAGCAGCTTCCAGTCTCAAGAGACCCAGTACTTC.

This clone was counted a few times. The chain has TRBV30 and TRBJ2-3, with D tentatively TRBD2 (6 bases). Germline CDR1 GTSNPN, CDR2 SVGIG (reference sequence). The CDR3 covers 15 residues. V gave up 4 bases and J gave up 5 bases, with 19 bases separating them. In DNA form, the CDR3 reads TGTGCCTGGAAACGGCGGGACCGTCTGGGAGATACGCAGTATTTT. It codes for CAWKRRDRLGDTQYF.

V gene TRBV6-5 combines with J gene TRBJ2-1; possibly TRBD1 for D (5 bases). V was trimmed by 7 bases and J by 2 bases, leaving 15 bases between them. This CDR3 comprises 15 residues. Per germline, CDR1 MNHEY and CDR2 SVGAGI. This CDR3 is CASTNRPGTYNEQFF. The CDR3 DNA reads TGTGCCAGCACCAACAGGCCAGGGACCTACAATGAGCAGTTCTTC.